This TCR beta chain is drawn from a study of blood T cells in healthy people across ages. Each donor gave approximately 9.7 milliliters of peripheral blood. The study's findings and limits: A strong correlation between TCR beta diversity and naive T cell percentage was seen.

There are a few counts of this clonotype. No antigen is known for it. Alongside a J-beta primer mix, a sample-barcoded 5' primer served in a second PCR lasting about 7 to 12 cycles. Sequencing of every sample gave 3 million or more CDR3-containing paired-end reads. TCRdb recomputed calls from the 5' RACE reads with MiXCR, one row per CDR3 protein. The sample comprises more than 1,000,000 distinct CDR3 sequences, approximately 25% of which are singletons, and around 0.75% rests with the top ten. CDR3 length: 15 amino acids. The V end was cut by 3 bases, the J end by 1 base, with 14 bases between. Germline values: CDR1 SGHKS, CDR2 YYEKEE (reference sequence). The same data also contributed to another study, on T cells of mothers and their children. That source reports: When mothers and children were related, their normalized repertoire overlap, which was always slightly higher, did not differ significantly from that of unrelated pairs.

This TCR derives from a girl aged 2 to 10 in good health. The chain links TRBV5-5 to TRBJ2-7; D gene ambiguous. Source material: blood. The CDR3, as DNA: TGTGCCAGCAGCTCCTCCTCGTCCACGTCCTACGAGCAGTACTTC. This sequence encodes CASSSSSSTSYEQYF. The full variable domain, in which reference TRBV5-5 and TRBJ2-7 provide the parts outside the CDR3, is DAGVTQSPTHLIKTRGQQVTLRCSPISGHKSVSWYQQVLGQGPQFIFQYYEKEERGRGNFPDRFSARQFPNYSSELNVNALLLGDSALYLCASSSSSSTSYEQYFGPGTRLTVT.